This T cell receptor beta chain appears in the sequencing data of a study of blood T cell repertoires in COVID-19. About the research overall: Material from acute and convalescent COVID-19 was sourced from the United States, Italy and Spain. Sources were T cells, B-cell-depleted T cells, or PBMCs; the material itself was cDNA or gDNA.

Original handling: Reference gene primer amplification yielded estimated nucleated cell counts. Using immunoSEQ multiplex PCR, the repertoire was profiled, and TCRdb retains in-frame clones only, with some absent. V and J calls and clone size are those listed in that table; D and trimming were worked out from the DNA. The sample includes under 80,000 clones, 83% of them seen just once. This CDR3 contains 13 residues. Germline trimming cut 1 base from V and 6 bases from J; bases unmatched to any gene: 3. Germline values: CDR1 MNHEY, CDR2 SMNVEV (reference sequence). The chain couples TRBV27 to TRBJ2-7; 7 bases are shared with TRBD2. The sample was peripheral blood. This TCR derives from a man of 80 years or more with acute or convalescent COVID-19. CDR3 residues: CASSLYGGGEQYF. The CDR3 DNA is TGTGCCAGCAGTTTATATGGGGGGGGCGAGCAGTACTTC.